This T cell receptor (beta chain) comes out of a study of blood T cell repertoires in COVID-19. The data were produced by immunoSEQ multiplex PCR, yet TCRdb's version contains in-frame clones alone and is incomplete. The sample contains fewer than 300,000 clones, roughly nine tenths of which appear only once. CDR3 length equals 13 residues. Trimming took off 6 bases at V and 7 bases at J, with 15 bases between the two ends. The chain links TRBV12-3 or TRBV12-4 to TRBJ1-2; tentative D call: TRBD1 (6 bases). The sample consisted of peripheral blood. This clonotype was sampled from a woman aged 25 to 39 with COVID-19, enrolled during active disease. CDR3 loop: CASSGDRRSGYTF. In DNA form, the CDR3 reads TGTGCCAGCAGCGGAGACAGGAGATCTGGCTACACCTTC.